This T cell receptor beta chain was found in a study of T cell responses to AZD1222 COVID-19 vaccine. Losses at the gene ends were 3 bases for V and 1 base for J; bases not matched to a gene: 6. The germline V gene has CDR1 SGHRS and CDR2 YFSETQ. The CDR3 length is 15 residues. In regard to this clone: What it binds is unknown.

Whole-study results and caveats: Donors were mostly white British, more females; clonal diversity possibly underestimated. Spike-specific TCR breadth and depth both grew after two AZD1222 doses. The peak T cell response came first, and repertoires were sampled only after it. Baseline serostatus was positive in only a handful of AZD1222 recipients.

Generated by immunoSEQ multiplex PCR, the TCRdb table keeps only in-frame clones and is missing some. The sample lists 50,000 to 70,000 clones; approximately 85% were seen once. The source material was peripheral blood, sampled on day 0 of MenACWY control vaccination. The sequence was obtained from an adult in good health. V is TRBV5-1 and J is TRBJ1-1; 7 bases match TRBD1. The CDR3 DNA reads TGCGCCAGCAGCTCGGGAGGGACAGCGAACACTGAAGCTTTCTTT. Translated: CASSSGGTANTEAFF.